Presented here are 20 T cell receptor beta chains from one specimen sequenced in a study of cytomegalovirus exposure and HLA in healthy donors. TCRdb keeps only in-frame clones here, not all; method: immunoSEQ multiplex PCR. This sample carries about 310,000 clones, 70% to 90% of them seen once, and the ten largest clones take around 0.91%. The sequencing input was PBMCs. The receptors here all came from a man aged 30-40 years in good health and CMV-seronegative.

The V call is TRBV11-3, the J call TRBJ1-1, with 7 bases aligning to TRBD1. Germline V gene data show CDR1 as SGHNT and CDR2 as YENEEA. V was pared by 5 bases and J by 8 bases, with 5 bases of the junction left unmatched. The CDR3 has 12 residues. CDR3 loop: CASSLGGREAFF. In DNA form, the CDR3 reads TGTGCCAGCAGCCTAGGGGGCAGGGAAGCTTTCTTT.

This chain links TRBV7-2 with TRBJ1-2; D is unresolved. CDR3 length equals 14 residues. V was clipped by 4 bases and J by 2 bases, with 11 bases between them. In germline, CDR1 is SGHTA, CDR2 FQGNSA. For the CDR3, the DNA is TGTGCCAGCAGCTCCGGTTCGGGGAACTATGGCTACACCTTC. Protein: CASSSGSGNYGYTF.

This sequence joins TRBV15 and TRBJ1-5, with D unclear. Per germline, CDR1 LNHNV and CDR2 YYDKDF (reference sequence). Trimming removed 0 bases from V and 9 bases from J, with 9 bases in between. The CDR3 is 13 amino acids. DNA for the CDR3: TGTGCCACCAGCAGAGATGGGCGGGCGCCCCAGCATTTT. This translates into CATSRDGRAPQHF. Full variable domain (rest looked up from reference TRBV15 and TRBJ1-5): DAMVIQNPRYQVTQFGKPVTLSCSQTLNHNVMYWYQQKSSQAPKLLFHYYDKDFNNEADTPDNFQSRRPNTSFCFLDIRSPGLGDTAMYLCATSRDGRAPQHFGDGTRLSIL.

This clone was seen only once. The chain couples TRBV18 to TRBJ1-2; D might be TRBD1 (5 bases). V was shortened by 3 bases and J by 4 bases, with 18 bases between the two germline ends. There are 16 residues in the CDR3. The germline CDR1 and CDR2 sequences are KGHSH and LQKENI. CDR3 protein: CASSPNDSPNFYGYTF. CDR3 nucleotides: TGTGCCAGCTCACCCAACGACAGCCCCAATTTCTATGGCTACACCTTC.

The chain carries TRBV6-4 and TRBJ2-7; 7 bases agree with TRBD1. Looked up from germline, CDR1 is MRHNA and CDR2 is SNTAGT. Unmatched junction bases numbered 6, after V lost 4 bases and J lost 0 bases. The CDR3 has 15 amino acids. The CDR3 spells CASSARDRSSYEQYF. The CDR3 nucleotides read TGTGCCAGCAGTGCCCGGGACAGATCCTCCTACGAGCAGTACTTC.

This clone was detected a few times. The J gene is TRBJ2-7, the V gene TRBV6-6; TRBD1 matches 7 bases. Germline V CDR1 and CDR2: MNHNY, SVGAGI (reference sequence). CDR3 length: 13 residues. After removal of 11 bases from V and 2 bases from J, the junction contained 9 bases not matched to a gene. The CDR3 protein is CAGSLGQTYEQYF. The CDR3 DNA follows: TGTGCCGGCTCGCTGGGACAGACCTACGAGCAGTACTTC.

The chain has TRBV28 and TRBJ2-1; D unclear. The CDR3 has 14 amino acids. Trimming stripped 6 bases from V and 7 bases from J, with 16 bases between. Germline assignment: CDR1 MDHEN and CDR2 SYDVKM. The CDR3 region is CASRNVIPTNEQFF. DNA for the CDR3: TGTGCCAGCAGAAATGTTATCCCTACTAATGAGCAGTTCTTC.

The chain is built from TRBV6-5 and TRBJ2-7; TRBD1 aligns across 7 bases. V lost 0 bases to trimming and J lost 4 bases; unmatched junction nucleotides: 6. The length of the CDR3 is 15 residues. From germline, CDR1 is MNHEY and CDR2 SVGAGI. The CDR3 region is CASSYSKDRRYEQYF. The CDR3, as DNA: TGTGCCAGCAGTTACTCGAAGGACAGGAGGTACGAGCAGTACTTC.

The rearrangement joins TRBV5-6 to TRBJ2-7; 8 nucleotides agree with TRBD1. The ends lost 0 bases at V and 1 base at J; junction bases unmatched: 3. Germline V gene data show CDR1 as SGHDT and CDR2 as YYEEEE. This CDR3 contains 15 residues. This chain's CDR3 is CASSLGQGSSYEQYF. CDR3 coding DNA: TGTGCCAGCAGCTTGGGACAGGGGTCGTCCTACGAGCAGTACTTC.

The chain uses TRBV5-1 and TRBJ1-1; 9 positions match TRBD1. CDR3 size: 12 residues. With V trimmed by 4 bases and J by 8 bases, 3 bases remained unmatched. Germline CDR1 SGHRS, CDR2 YFSETQ. The DNA for the CDR3 is TGCGCCAGCAGCGTGGACAGGGGCGAAGCTTTCTTT. It yields the protein CASSVDRGEAFF.

The V and J genes are TRBV7-8 and TRBJ1-1, with a tentative D call TRBD1 (5 bases). V was pared by 0 bases and J by 3 bases, with 17 bases between. This CDR3 is built from 17 residues. Germline V gene lookup returns CDR1 SGHVS and CDR2 FQNEAQ. CDR3 loop: CASSLANGGWADTEAFF. The DNA of the CDR3 is TGTGCCAGCAGCTTAGCGAACGGGGGTTGGGCCGACACTGAAGCTTTCTTT.

The CDR3 DNA sequence: TGCGCCAGCAGCCAAGATCGGAACACCGGGGAGCTGTTTTTT. This gives the protein CASSQDRNTGELFF. The V call is TRBV4-3, the J call TRBJ2-2; D is ambiguous. The CDR3 has 14 amino acids. Germline CDR1 is LGHNA and CDR2 is YSLEER. V shed 0 bases and J shed 1 base, with 3 bases lying between them.

The CDR3 protein is CAWSQDSNYGYTF. CDR3 DNA: TGTGCCTGGAGTCAGGACAGTAACTATGGCTACACCTTC. The rearrangement links TRBV30 to TRBJ1-2; possibly TRBD1 for D (6 bases). The CDR3 spans 13 residues. V was trimmed by 2 bases and J by 1 base, leaving 8 bases between them. Germline V gene data show CDR1 as GTSNPN and CDR2 as SVGIG (reference sequence). The whole variable domain, filled in from reference TRBV30 and TRBJ1-2, reads SQTIHQWPATLVQPVGSPLSLECTVEGTSNPNLYWYRQAAGRGLQLLFYSVGIGQISSEVPQNLSASRPQDRQFILSSKKLLLSDSGFYLCAWSQDSNYGYTFGSGTRLTVV.

The chain is built from TRBV5-4 and TRBJ1-1, with 7 nucleotides matching TRBD1. Trimming at V came to 5 bases and at J to 7 bases, leaving 17 bases not matched to a gene. The germline V gene has CDR1 SGHNT and CDR2 YYREEE (reference sequence). The CDR3 consists of 16 residues. CDR3 protein: CASRWDFGQVHSEAFF. In DNA, the CDR3 is TGTGCCAGCAGATGGGACTTCGGACAGGTTCATAGTGAAGCTTTCTTT.

The rearrangement joins TRBV6-1 to TRBJ2-2, with TRBD1 identical over 8 bases. Germline CDR1 MNHNS, CDR2 SASEGT. With 4 bases clipped from V and 7 bases from J, the junction kept 11 bases outside the gene matches. This CDR3 has 16 residues. The CDR3 DNA reads as TGTGCCAGCAGTGGAAAGGACAGGGAAGGAATCGGGGAGCTGTTTTTT. Protein: CASSGKDREGIGELFF.

The gene calls are TRBV6-6 and TRBJ2-5; D possibly corresponds to TRBD2 (5 bases). V was clipped by 1 base and J by 3 bases, with 12 bases between them. The CDR3 sequence is 15 residues long. CDR1 and CDR2 (germline): MNHNY, SVGAGI (reference sequence). The chain's CDR3 is CASSYCWVAKETQYF. The CDR3, as DNA: TGTGCCAGCAGTTACTGCTGGGTAGCGAAAGAGACCCAGTACTTC.

The J gene is TRBJ1-1, the V gene TRBV6-5; D not resolved. The CDR3 is made up of 15 amino acids. V dropped 0 bases and J dropped 0 bases, with 8 bases sitting between them. The V gene's germline CDR1 is MNHEY and CDR2 SVGAGI. The DNA of the CDR3 is TGTGCCAGCAGTTACTCGAGGGCTTTGAACACTGAAGCTTTCTTT. It encodes CASSYSRALNTEAFF.

This clone was seen only once. The chain uses TRBV6-5 and TRBJ1-2; 7 bases fit TRBD1. V dropped 6 bases and J dropped 4; count of bases not matched to a gene: 5. The germline V gene encodes CDR1 MNHEY and CDR2 SVGAGI. The CDR3 extends over 13 amino acids. The chain's CDR3 is CASSLDRSYGYTF. As DNA, the CDR3 is TGTGCCAGCAGCCTGGACAGGAGCTATGGCTACACCTTC.

This sequence joins TRBV2 and TRBJ2-5; the D gene is possibly TRBD1 (8 bases). CDR1 and CDR2 from the germline V gene are SNHLY and FYNNEI. With 7 bases removed from V and 4 bases from J, the gap between germline ends came to 19 bases. This CDR3 contains 15 residues. The CDR3 is CASTSQGGPLETQYF. CDR3 DNA sequence: TGTGCCAGCACCTCACAGGGGGGGCCATTAGAGACCCAGTACTTC.

This clone appeared a single time. The genes are TRBV4-3 and TRBJ2-7, with D possibly being TRBD2 (5 bases). Trimming removed 1 base from V and 2 bases from J, with 15 bases in between. CDR3 size: 16 residues. CDR1 LGHNA and CDR2 YSLEER come from the germline V gene. The CDR3: CASSQGGRGPPYEQYF. CDR3 in DNA: TGCGCCAGCAGCCAAGGTGGTCGAGGGCCTCCCTACGAGCAGTACTTC.